Each of the 9 T cell receptor beta chains below was sequenced from the same sample in a study of regulatory T cells in long-lasting Graves disease. The sample's time point: newly diagnosed GD, antithyroid drugs for less than 3 months. Researchers made the TCR library from RNA that was extracted from PBMCs. Arm-PCR of CDR3 regions and iRepertoire HTBI primers were the basis on which TCR beta libraries were built. TCRdb ran MiXCR on the multiplex PCR reads and lists one entry per CDR3 protein. The sample holds about 440,000 distinct CDR3 sequences, about a sixth seen once. The same specimen was also included in a second study, on T cells in Graves' hyperthyroidism and ophthalmopathy.

Sequenced material: peripheral blood mononuclear cells (PBMCs), taken at new diagnosis, from a patient treated with antithyroid drugs. Receptors originate from a woman in her 30s with Graves disease.

This clonotype was seen a handful of times. This chain links TRBV5-1 with TRBJ2-5, with D perhaps TRBD1 (5 bases). The CDR3 has 11 residues. Looked up from germline, CDR1 is SGHRS and CDR2 is YFSETQ. Trimming stripped 6 bases from V and 3 bases from J, with 6 bases between. CDR3 loop: CASKTEETQYF. As DNA, the CDR3 is TGCGCCAGCAAGACAGAAGAGACCCAGTACTTC.

The chain has TRBV5-4 and TRBJ2-1; 13 nucleotides agree with TRBD2. Germline CDR1 SGHNT, CDR2 YYREEE (reference sequence). This CDR3 spans 17 amino acids. V trimming: 0 bases; J trimming: 3 bases; junction bases outside the gene matches: 3. The CDR3 DNA reads TGTGCCAGCAGCTTGGCTTGGACTAGCGGGGGCTACAATGAGCAGTTCTTC. Its translation: CASSLAWTSGGYNEQFF. Together with reference TRBV5-4 and TRBJ2-1, the CDR3 gives the full variable domain: ETGVTQSPTHLIKTRGQQVTLRCSSQSGHNTVSWYQQALGQGPQFIFQYYREEENGRGNFPPRFSGLQFPNYSSELNVNALELDDSALYLCASSLAWTSGGYNEQFFGPGTRLTVL.

This sequence joins TRBV10-3 and TRBJ1-5; 7 bases match TRBD1. Germline V gene lookup returns CDR1 ENHRY and CDR2 SYGVKD. V dropped 6 bases and J dropped 0; count of bases not matched to a gene: 5. This CDR3 has 15 amino acids. This CDR3 reads CAIRGDSNSNQPQHF. The CDR3 DNA sequence: TGTGCCATCAGGGGGGACAGTAATAGCAATCAGCCCCAGCATTTT.

This clonotype occurred many times. The chain uses TRBV7-8 and TRBJ2-1, with D uncertain. V lost 5 bases and J lost 3, with 8 bases in between. This CDR3 is 13 amino acids long. The germline CDR1 and CDR2 sequences are SGHVS and FQNEAQ. The CDR3 is CASSPSVYNEQFF. The CDR3 DNA sequence: TGTGCCAGCAGCCCCTCAGTCTACAATGAGCAGTTCTTC.

This clonotype was found many times. The chain recombines TRBV6-5 with TRBJ2-1, with 7 nucleotides matching TRBD2. With 4 bases clipped from V and 5 bases from J, the junction kept 8 bases outside the gene matches. The CDR3 contains 15 residues. CDR1 is MNHEY, CDR2 SVGAGI, per germline. The CDR3 DNA is TGTGCCAGCAGTTTAAGGCTAGCGGCGAACAATGAGCAGTTCTTC. Amino acid sequence: CASSLRLAANNEQFF.

This chain connects TRBV10-3 to TRBJ2-1; TRBD2 matches at 7 bases. The CDR3 has 17 amino acids. Germline V gene sequence: CDR1 ENHRY, CDR2 SYGVKD. After removal of 6 bases from V and 4 bases from J, the junction contained 15 bases not matched to a gene. The CDR3 reads CAIRGGSDPNRYNEQFF. DNA of the CDR3: TGTGCCATCAGGGGCGGGAGTGATCCCAACCGATACAATGAGCAGTTCTTC.

This clonotype was found many times. V gene TRBV11-2 combines with J gene TRBJ2-7, with D uncertain. Germline V CDR1 and CDR2: SGHAT, FQNNGV. This CDR3 is 17 amino acids long. The V and J ends lost 5 bases and 0 bases respectively, with 20 bases between them. This CDR3 reads CASSAQTGGLSSYEQYF. The CDR3 DNA reads as TGTGCCAGCAGCGCCCAAACGGGTGGCCTCAGCTCCTACGAGCAGTACTTC.

This clonotype appeared many times. This chain uses TRBV11-2 with TRBJ1-1, with a possible D match to TRBD1 (6 bases). The germline V gene has CDR1 SGHAT and CDR2 FQNNGV. Trimming pared 2 bases from V and 0 bases from J, leaving 10 bases between. The CDR3 has 15 residues. The CDR3 nucleotides read TGTGCCAGCAGCTTATTATCAGGGGTGAACACTGAAGCTTTCTTT. Amino acid sequence: CASSLLSGVNTEAFF.

This clonotype was seen at least ten times. The chain carries TRBV5-4 and TRBJ2-2; D remains unclear. The germline CDR1 and CDR2 sequences are SGHNT and YYREEE (reference sequence). V was clipped by 1 base and J by 7 bases, with 2 bases between them. There are 11 residues in the CDR3. CDR3 bases: TGTGCCAGCAGCTTGTTCGGGGAGCTGTTTTTT. Protein sequence: CASSLFGELFF. The variable domain in full, with the rest retrieved from reference TRBV5-4 and TRBJ2-2, is ETGVTQSPTHLIKTRGQQVTLRCSSQSGHNTVSWYQQALGQGPQFIFQYYREEENGRGNFPPRFSGLQFPNYSSELNVNALELDDSALYLCASSLFGELFFGEGSRLTVL.